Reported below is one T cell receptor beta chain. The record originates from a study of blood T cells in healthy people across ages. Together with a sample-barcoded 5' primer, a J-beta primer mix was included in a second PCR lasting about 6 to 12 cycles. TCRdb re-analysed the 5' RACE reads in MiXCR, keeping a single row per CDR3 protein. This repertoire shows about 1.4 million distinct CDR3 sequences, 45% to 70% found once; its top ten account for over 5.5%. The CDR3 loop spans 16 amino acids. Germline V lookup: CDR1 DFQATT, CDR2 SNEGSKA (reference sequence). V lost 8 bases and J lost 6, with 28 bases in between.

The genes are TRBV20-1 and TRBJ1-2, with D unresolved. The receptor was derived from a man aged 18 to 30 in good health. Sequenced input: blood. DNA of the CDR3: TGCAGTCTTGGCCGGATGGGGAAACTTCGCTCTAATGGCTACACCTTC. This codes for CSLGRMGKLRSNGYTF.